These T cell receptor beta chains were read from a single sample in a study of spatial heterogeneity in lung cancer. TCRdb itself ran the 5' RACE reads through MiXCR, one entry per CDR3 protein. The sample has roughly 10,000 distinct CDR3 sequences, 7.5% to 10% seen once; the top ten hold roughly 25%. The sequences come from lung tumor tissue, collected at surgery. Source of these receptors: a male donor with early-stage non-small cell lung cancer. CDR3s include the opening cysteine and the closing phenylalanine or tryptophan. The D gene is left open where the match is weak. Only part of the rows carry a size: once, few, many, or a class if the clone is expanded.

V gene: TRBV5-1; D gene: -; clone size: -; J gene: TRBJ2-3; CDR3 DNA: TGCGCCAGCAGATTGGAGGGTGATACGCAGTATTTT; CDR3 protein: CASRLEGDTQYF
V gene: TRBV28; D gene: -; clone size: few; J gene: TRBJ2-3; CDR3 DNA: TGTGCCAGCAGTTATGGGTTGAATACGCAGTATTTT; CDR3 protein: CASSYGLNTQYF
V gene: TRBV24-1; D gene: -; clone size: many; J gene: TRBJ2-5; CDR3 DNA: TGTGCCACCAGTGATTCCTCTAGGGAGACCCAGTACTTC; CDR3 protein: CATSDSSRETQYF
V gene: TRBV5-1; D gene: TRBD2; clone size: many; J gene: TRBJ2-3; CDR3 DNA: TGCGCCAGCAGCTTGGTCCCTAGCGGGAGAGGAGATACGCAGTATTTT; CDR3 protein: CASSLVPSGRGDTQYF
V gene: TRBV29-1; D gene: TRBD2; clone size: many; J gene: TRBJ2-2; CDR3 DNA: TGCAGCGTTGGACTAGCGGGAGTGAACGGGGAGCTGTTTTTT; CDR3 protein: CSVGLAGVNGELFF
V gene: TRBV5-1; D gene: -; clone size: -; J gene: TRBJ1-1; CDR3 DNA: TGCGCCAGCAGCTTGGCTCCTGGGGAGACTGAAGCTTTCTTT; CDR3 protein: CASSLAPGETEAFF
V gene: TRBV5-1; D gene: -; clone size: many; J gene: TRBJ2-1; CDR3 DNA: TGCGCCAGCAGCTTGGAAAGGGCTTTGGATGAGCAGTTCTTC; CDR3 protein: CASSLERALDEQFF
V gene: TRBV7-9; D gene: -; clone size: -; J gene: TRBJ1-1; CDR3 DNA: TGTGCCAGCAGCACCAGGACCACCACTGAAGCTTTCTTT; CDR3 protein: CASSTRTTTEAFF
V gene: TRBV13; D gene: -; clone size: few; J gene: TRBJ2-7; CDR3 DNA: TGTGCCAGCAGCTTAGATCAGGGGGGACCCTACGAGCAGTACTTC; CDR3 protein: CASSLDQGGPYEQYF
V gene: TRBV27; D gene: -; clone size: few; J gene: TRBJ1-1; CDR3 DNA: TGTGCCAGCACTACCATCCGTGGGGCGACAGAAGCTTTCTTT; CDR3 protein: CASTTIRGATEAFF
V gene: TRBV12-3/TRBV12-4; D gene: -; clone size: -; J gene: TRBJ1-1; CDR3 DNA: TGTGCCAGCAGTTTAAGACACCTAGGGACTGAAGCTTTCTTT; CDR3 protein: CASSLRHLGTEAFF
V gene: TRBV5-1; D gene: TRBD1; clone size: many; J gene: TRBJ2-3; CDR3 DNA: TGCGCCAGCAGCTTGCTGGGACAGGGTACAGATACGCAGTATTTT; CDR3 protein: CASSLLGQGTDTQYF
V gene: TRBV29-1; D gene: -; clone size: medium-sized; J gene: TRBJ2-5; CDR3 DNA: TGCAGCGTTTTACAACAGGACTTTGAGACCCAGTACTTC; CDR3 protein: CSVLQQDFETQYF